Listed here is a single TCR beta chain. The antigen is not known. Using immunoSEQ multiplex PCR, the repertoire was profiled, and TCRdb retains in-frame clones only, with some absent. This table holds about 65,000 clones, about 90% found once. The donors were part of the 120-subject validation cohort, which stood apart from the approximately 630-subject first cohort. This specimen comes from a study of cytomegalovirus exposure and HLA in healthy donors. Study in general: The approximately 120 validation repertoires and the roughly 700 first-cohort repertoires shared a platform, a later analysis reported.

Regarding the study as a whole: The classifier was said to identify cytomegalovirus status with high specificity and sensitivity. Listed as cytomegalovirus-associated were 150 or so TCR beta chains.

The TCR originated in a woman between 18 and 29 years old in good health and CMV-seronegative. Sequencing input: PBMCs.

For the CDR3, the DNA is TGTGCCAGCAGCCCCAGCCCCGGACAGGGGTACCGGCAGTACTTC. Its translation is CASSPSPGQGYRQYF. The chain couples TRBV9 to TRBJ2-7, with 9 bases aligning to TRBD1. The CDR3 has 15 amino acids. Trimming took 4 bases from V and 9 from J; bases not matched to a gene: 14. CDR1 and CDR2 from the germline V gene are SGDLS and YYNGEE.